This paragraph covers one T cell receptor beta chain sequence. This record comes from a study of blood T cell repertoires in COVID-19. Study-wide context: The United States, Italy and Spain provided the acute and convalescent COVID-19 samples. Sources were T cells, B-cell-depleted T cells, or PBMCs; the material itself was cDNA or gDNA.

Per the study methods: Quantification of nucleated cells was approximated via reference gene primer amplification. Produced via immunoSEQ multiplex PCR; TCRdb's table is partial and in-frame only. That table is the source of V, J and clone size, and D and trimming were worked out from the DNA. The sample records about 190,000 clones, 84% being singletons. V was cut by 0 bases and J by 3 bases, with 7 bases left in between. From germline, CDR1 is SGHRS and CDR2 YFSETQ. The CDR3 length is 14 residues. This receptor was obtained from a human donor in a cohort sampled during active COVID-19. The chain recombines TRBV5-1 with TRBJ1-3, with D possibly being TRBD1 (6 bases). The sample was peripheral blood. CDR3 loop: CASSLGRGGNTIYF. For the CDR3, the DNA is TGCGCCAGCAGCTTGGGCAGGGGTGGAAACACCATATATTTT.